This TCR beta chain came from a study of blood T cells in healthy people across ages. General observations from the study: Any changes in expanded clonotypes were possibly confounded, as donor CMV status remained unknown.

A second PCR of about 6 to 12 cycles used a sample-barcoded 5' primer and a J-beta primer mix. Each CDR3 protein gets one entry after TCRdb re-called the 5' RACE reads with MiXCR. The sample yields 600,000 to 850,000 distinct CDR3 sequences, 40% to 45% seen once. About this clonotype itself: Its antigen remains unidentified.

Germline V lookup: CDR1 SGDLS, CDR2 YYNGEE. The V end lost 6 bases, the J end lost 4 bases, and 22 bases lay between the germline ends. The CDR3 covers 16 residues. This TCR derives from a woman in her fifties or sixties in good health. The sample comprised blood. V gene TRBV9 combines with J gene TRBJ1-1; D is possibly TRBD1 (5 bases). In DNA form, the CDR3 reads TGTGCCAGCATCCCACCTACCGGGACCCCGGGCACTGAAGCTTTCTTT. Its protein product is CASIPPTGTPGTEAFF.